The 21 T cell receptor beta chains in this list originate from one sample, sequenced in a study of OX40 agonist ivuxolimab in advanced cancers. Some clones are missing from TCRdb's copy, which holds only in-frame ones; the method was immunoSEQ multiplex PCR. The repertoire holds approximately 35,000 clones, 74% seen once, with around 11% in the top ten. Here the sequenced sample was CD4+ or CD8+ T cells sorted from blood, taken in a trial of the OX40 agonist ivuxolimab. The receptors here all came from an adult with an advanced solid tumor such as melanoma, head and neck, liver or kidney cancer.

V is TRBV18 and J is TRBJ2-3; weak D call: TRBD1 (6 bases). This CDR3 region has 12 residues. Germline V CDR1 and CDR2: KGHSH, LQKENI. Trimming cost V 4 bases and J 6 bases, with 8 bases left between them. This CDR3 reads CASSRDTDTQYF. The CDR3, as DNA: TGTGCCAGCTCACGGGACACCGATACGCAGTATTTT.

This clone was seen more than once but under ten times. The chain carries TRBV12-2 and TRBJ2-1; the DNA was not compared with TRBD2, the D call given in the table. TRBV12-2 counts as a pseudogene. There are 17 residues in the CDR3. CDR3 DNA sequence: TGTGCAAGTCGCCCCCAAAGCAGGACTAATCTTTTGGATGAGCAGTTCTTC. Translating gives CASRPQSRTNLLDEQFF.

This clone was counted a single time. This chain connects TRBV7-9 to TRBJ1-2, with no clear D. The germline gives CDR1 SEHNR, CDR2 FQNEAQ (reference sequence). The V end lost 5 bases, the J end lost 4 bases, and 14 bases lay between the germline ends. The CDR3 is 14 amino acids. The CDR3 DNA reads as TGTGCCAGCAGCCGGACCGCGAGGGCCTATGGCTACACCTTC. This translates into CASSRTARAYGYTF.

This chain connects TRBV29-1 to TRBJ1-2; 7 positions agree with TRBD1. The trim removed 7 bases at V and 2 bases at J, leaving 7 bases unmatched. From germline, CDR1 is SQVTM and CDR2 ANQGSEA. The CDR3 has 13 residues. CDR3 coding DNA: TGCAGCGCCCGGGGGGACAGCAACTATGGCTACACCTTC. This sequence encodes CSARGDSNYGYTF.

The chain combines TRBV18 with TRBJ1-6, with D perhaps TRBD1 (5 bases). Trimming left V 1 base short and J 7 bases short, with 11 bases between. The CDR3 has 15 residues. CDR1 KGHSH and CDR2 LQKENI come from the germline V gene. CDR3 in amino acids: CASSPRSEGNSPLHF. The CDR3 DNA sequence: TGTGCCAGCTCACCACGTTCCGAGGGGAATTCACCCCTCCACTTT.

Note on this clone: The identical CDR3 is also encoded by other nucleotide sequences in the sample. The chain uses TRBV29-1 and TRBJ1-1; D unclear. CDR1 is SQVTM, CDR2 ANQGSEA, per germline. Trimming took off 7 bases at V and 5 bases at J, with 8 bases between the two ends. The CDR3 is 10 amino acids. The CDR3 region is CSAGRTEAFF. The DNA of the CDR3 is TGCAGCGCTGGAAGAACTGAAGCTTTCTTT.

The genes are TRBV12-5 and TRBJ2-1; TRBD1 agrees at 7 bases. This CDR3 comprises 13 residues. Germline V gene lookup returns CDR1 LGHNT and CDR2 FRNRAP. After removal of 3 bases from V and 5 bases from J, the junction contained 1 base not matched to a gene. CDR3 in DNA: TGTGCTAGTGGTTTAGGGACAGACAATGAGCAGTTCTTC. It codes for CASGLGTDNEQFF. The variable domain in full, with the rest retrieved from reference TRBV12-5 and TRBJ2-1, is DARVTQTPRHKVTEMGQEVTMRCQPILGHNTVFWYRQTMMQGLELLAYFRNRAPLDDSGMPKDRFSAEMPDATLATLKIQPSEPRDSAVYFCASGLGTDNEQFFGPGTRLTVL.

The rearrangement joins TRBV6-1 to TRBJ1-2; D unresolved. V was clipped by 0 bases and J by 4 bases, with 9 bases between them. The CDR3 totals 14 residues. Germline assignment: CDR1 MNHNS and CDR2 SASEGT. CDR3 loop: CASSEALVGYGYTF. The CDR3 bases are TGTGCCAGCAGTGAAGCGTTAGTGGGCTATGGCTACACCTTC.

The table lists this clone with a few counts. V usage is TRBV23-1 and J usage is TRBJ2-7; weak D call: TRBD2 (7 bases). TRBV23-1 is noted as an ORF with a role that remains uncertain. This CDR3 spans 14 amino acids. V gave up 0 bases and J gave up 5 bases, with 11 bases separating them. CDR3 DNA sequence: TGCGCCAGCAGTCAATCAGGGGGGGCCCACGAGCAGTACGTC. It is translated as CASSQSGGAHEQYV.

This chain links TRBV7-8 with TRBJ2-3; D is possibly TRBD1 (6 bases). CDR3 size: 15 residues. V was pared by 2 bases and J by 1 base, with 10 bases between. Germline V gives CDR1 SGHVS, CDR2 FQNEAQ. The CDR3 sequence: CASSLLYRGTDTQYF. Here the CDR3 DNA reads TGTGCCAGCAGCTTATTGTACAGGGGCACAGATACGCAGTATTTT.

DNA for the CDR3: TGTGCCAGCAGCTTAGTCAGCCTTATAGCCAAAAACATTCAGTACTTC. Encoded protein: CASSLVSLIAKNIQYF. The chain has TRBV11-2 and TRBJ2-4; D unresolved. CDR3 length equals 16 residues. V was cut by 1 base and J by 0 bases, with 10 bases left in between. Germline loops: CDR1 SGHAT, CDR2 FQNNGV.

This rearrangement joins TRBV11-2 to TRBJ1-1; D is perhaps TRBD1 (5 bases). Trimming left V 3 bases short and J 5 bases short, with 10 bases between. Germline CDR1 and CDR2: SGHAT and FQNNGV. CDR3 length: 13 amino acids. CDR3 nucleotides: TGTGCCAGCAGCTTGGCCACAGGTACTGAAGCTTTCTTT. Its translation is CASSLATGTEAFF. Combining the CDR3 with reference TRBV11-2 and TRBJ1-1 gives the whole variable domain EAGVAQSPRYKIIEKRQSVAFWCNPISGHATLYWYQQILGQGPKLLIQFQNNGVVDDSQLPKDRFSAERLKGVDSTLKIQPAKLEDSAVYLCASSLATGTEAFFGQGTRLTVV.

This clone was seen only a few times. This sequence joins TRBV4-2 and TRBJ1-1, with a tentative D call TRBD1 (5 bases). The length of the CDR3 is 14 residues. Trimming took off 2 bases at V and 6 bases at J, with 13 bases between the two ends. Germline V CDR1 and CDR2: LGHNA, YNFKEQ. CDR3 amino acids: CASSQIGGGAEAFF. For the CDR3, the DNA is TGTGCCAGCAGCCAAATCGGTGGGGGGGCTGAAGCTTTCTTT.

V gene TRBV29-1 combines with J gene TRBJ1-3; D not certain. The germline gives CDR1 SQVTM, CDR2 ANQGSEA. The CDR3 length is 16 residues. Trimming removed 2 bases at V and 0 bases at J, with 14 bases between. CDR3 region: CSVERVSQSSGNTIYF. CDR3 nucleotides: TGCAGCGTTGAAAGGGTCAGCCAGAGCTCTGGAAACACCATATATTTT.

The gene calls are TRBV29-1 and TRBJ1-2; D is unclear. Germline CDR1 and CDR2: SQVTM and ANQGSEA. V was clipped by 5 bases and J by 4 bases, with 8 bases between them. The CDR3 extends over 11 amino acids. This CDR3 is CSVPGSYGYTF. The CDR3, as DNA: TGCAGCGTTCCCGGTTCCTATGGCTACACCTTC.

The chain couples TRBV19 to TRBJ2-7, with D tentatively TRBD1 or TRBD2 (5 bases each). Germline V gene lookup returns CDR1 LNHDA and CDR2 SQIVND (reference sequence). This CDR3 spans 14 amino acids. V was pared by 8 bases and J by 5 bases, with 19 bases between. The CDR3 DNA sequence: TGTGCCAGTGGGCCCCGGGGAGAGGGGAACGAGCAGTACTTC. Translating gives CASGPRGEGNEQYF.

In its sample, this clone ranks as medium-sized. At the DNA level, this CDR3 is encoded by other sequences in the same sample as well. The chain links TRBV28 to TRBJ2-3; 9 bases align to TRBD2. The junction had 11 bases not matched to a gene; V was cut back by 6 bases and J by 4 bases. This CDR3 contains 16 residues. Germline V gene lookup returns CDR1 MDHEN and CDR2 SYDVKM. Written as DNA, the CDR3 is TGTGCCAGCAGCACGATAGCGGGGGAGAGCGCAGATACGCAGTATTTT. Protein: CASSTIAGESADTQYF.

This sequence joins TRBV29-1 and TRBJ2-7, with TRBD1 identical over 10 bases. The V gene end was trimmed by 7 bases and the J gene end by 7 bases; junction bases not matched to a gene: 7. This CDR3 has 12 residues. Germline-derived CDR1 and CDR2 are SQVTM and ANQGSEA. The CDR3 DNA sequence: TGCAGCGGACGACAGGGGGCAGGAGAGCAGTACTTC. This codes for CSGRQGAGEQYF.

The chain recombines TRBV6-1 with TRBJ1-5; perhaps TRBD1 as D (6 bases). Trimming cost V 6 bases and J 2 bases, with 14 bases left between them. Germline-derived CDR1 and CDR2 are MNHNS and SASEGT. The CDR3 runs 15 residues. The DNA for the CDR3 is TGTGCCAGCAGGCTCAGGGGAGGGGGCAATCAGCCCCAGCATTTT. Translating gives CASRLRGGGNQPQHF.

The chain carries TRBV5-1 and TRBJ2-3; D possibly uses TRBD1 or TRBD2 (5 bases each). This CDR3 contains 13 residues. Trimming stripped 4 bases from V and 3 bases from J, with 9 bases between. Germline CDR1 reads SGHRS; CDR2 reads YFSETQ. CDR3: CASSVGTTDTQYF. The DNA for the CDR3 is TGCGCCAGCAGCGTTGGGACGACAGATACGCAGTATTTT.

The chain links TRBV29-1 to TRBJ2-5, with D possibly being TRBD1 (5 bases). Germline lookup yields CDR1 SQVTM and CDR2 ANQGSEA. The CDR3 totals 14 residues. The germline V and J ends were trimmed by 3 bases and 4 bases, with 15 bases remaining between them. CDR3 nucleotide sequence: TGCAGCGTTGACTTTGGGATGGGGCCAGAGACCCAGTACTTC. This codes for CSVDFGMGPETQYF.